This passage covers 21 T cell receptor beta chains from one sample sequenced in a study of T-cell memory formation after mild COVID-19. TCRdb re-analysed the 5' RACE reads in MiXCR, keeping a single row per CDR3 protein. This table has about 88,000 distinct CDR3 sequences, about 23% appearing once. Sequencing was performed on PBMCs or a T cell subset sorted from them (not recorded which). These receptor sequences come from a young man who had mild COVID-19 (a few samples of this study predate the infection). Cell type and time point are not known.

This clonotype was recorded a few times. The chain joins TRBV25-1 to TRBJ2-5; 9 nucleotides align to TRBD2. Germline CDR1 MGHDK, CDR2 SYGVNS. The CDR3 totals 14 residues. The trim removed 10 bases at V and 5 bases at J, leaving 11 bases unmatched. The CDR3 region is CATRPSGAWETQYF. The CDR3 DNA reads TGTGCCACCCGCCCTAGCGGGGCTTGGGAGACCCAGTACTTC.

The rearrangement uses TRBV30 and TRBJ2-1; TRBD1 aligns across 8 bases. The CDR3 sequence is 14 residues long. Germline lookup yields CDR1 GTSNPN and CDR2 SVGIG (reference sequence). The trim removed 7 bases at V and 2 bases at J, leaving 7 bases unmatched. The CDR3 DNA reads as TGTGCCTTTAGGGACAGGTCGGCCTACAATGAGCAGTTCTTC. This translates into CAFRDRSAYNEQFF. Full variable domain (rest looked up from reference TRBV30 and TRBJ2-1): SQTIHQWPATLVQPVGSPLSLECTVEGTSNPNLYWYRQAAGRGLQLLFYSVGIGQISSEVPQNLSASRPQDRQFILSSKKLLLSDSGFYLCAFRDRSAYNEQFFGPGTRLTVL.

J is TRBJ2-2 and V is TRBV7-2; TRBD2 aligns across 7 bases. J gave up 4 bases and V 0 bases, and 2 bases lay outside the gene matches. The CDR3 spans 15 residues. Per germline, CDR1 SGHTA and CDR2 FQGNSA. The CDR3 DNA reads as TGTGCCAGCAGCTTAGCGGGACTACTCACCGGGGAGCTGTTTTTT. This translates into CASSLAGLLTGELFF.

The chain uses TRBV19 and TRBJ2-1; D call uncertain. V was shortened by 3 bases and J by 2 bases, with 5 bases between the two germline ends. CDR3 length: 13 residues. The V gene's germline CDR1 is LNHDA and CDR2 SQIVND (reference sequence). CDR3 sequence: CASSILAYNEQFF. As DNA, the CDR3 is TGTGCCAGTAGTATCTTGGCCTACAATGAGCAGTTCTTC.

The gene calls are TRBV7-9 and TRBJ1-2; D remains ambiguous. V gave up 0 bases and J gave up 5 bases, with 10 bases separating them. Germline V lookup: CDR1 SEHNR, CDR2 FQNEAQ (reference sequence). This CDR3 is 14 amino acids long. In DNA form, the CDR3 reads TGTGCCAGCAGCTTAGCCGGGTCAGTGTATGGCTACACCTTC. It is translated as CASSLAGSVYGYTF.

This rearrangement joins TRBV7-8 to TRBJ2-7; 8 bases align to TRBD1. Germline V CDR1 and CDR2: SGHVS, FQNEAQ. Trimming took 1 base from V and 5 from J; bases not matched to a gene: 7. There are 15 residues in the CDR3. The CDR3 loop reads CASSLGTRGHDEQYF. The CDR3 DNA reads TGTGCCAGCAGCTTAGGTACCAGGGGGCACGACGAGCAGTACTTC.

This chain connects TRBV6-2 or TRBV6-3 to TRBJ1-2; D unresolved. Germline V gene lookup returns CDR1 MNHEY and CDR2 SVGEGT. This CDR3 has 15 residues. Deletions cut 2 bases from V and 2 bases from J, with 12 bases between. The CDR3 nucleotides read TGTGCCAGCAGTTACCCGCGGACGGTAAACTATGGCTACACCTTC. Protein sequence: CASSYPRTVNYGYTF.

This clonotype came up a few times. V and J are TRBV20-1 and TRBJ2-7; 9 bases are shared with TRBD2. V lost 6 bases to trimming and J lost 2 bases; unmatched junction nucleotides: 5. The CDR3 length is 13 residues. Germline lookup yields CDR1 DFQATT and CDR2 SNEGSKA (reference sequence). As DNA, the CDR3 is TGCAGTGCGGCCGGGACTAGCCCCTACGAGCAGTACGTC. Its translation: CSAAGTSPYEQYV.

This clonotype appeared a single time. The chain combines TRBV5-1 with TRBJ2-3; TRBD1 is a possible D gene (5 bases). The CDR3 runs 15 residues. Germline values: CDR1 SGHRS, CDR2 YFSETQ. Trimming stripped 2 bases from V and 5 bases from J, with 15 bases between. For the CDR3, the DNA is TGCGCCAGCAGCTTCGACAGAGAGTACGGAGATACGCAGTATTTT. Translation gives CASSFDREYGDTQYF.

The chain is built from TRBV7-9 and TRBJ1-2; no clear D gene. Germline loops: CDR1 SEHNR, CDR2 FQNEAQ (reference sequence). The CDR3 is 11 residues long. V was clipped by 3 bases and J by 7 bases, with 6 bases between them. The CDR3 here is CASSLLGGYTF. The DNA for the CDR3 is TGTGCCAGCAGCTTGTTGGGTGGCTACACCTTC.

This clonotype was observed a handful of times. The rearrangement links TRBV5-1 to TRBJ1-1, with unresolved D. Germline CDR1 is SGHRS and CDR2 is YFSETQ. V lost 4 bases and J lost 1, with 17 bases in between. This CDR3 has 16 amino acids. The CDR3 protein is CASSHVPRTGNTEAFF. Here the CDR3 DNA reads TGCGCCAGCAGCCATGTTCCTCGGACGGGGAACACTGAAGCTTTCTTT.

This clonotype came up many times. The gene calls are TRBV11-3 and TRBJ2-3; TRBD2 matches at 7 bases. This CDR3 is 15 amino acids long. Looked up from germline, CDR1 is SGHNT and CDR2 is YENEEA. The trim removed 1 base at V and 3 bases at J, leaving 4 bases unmatched. Written as DNA, the CDR3 is TGTGCCAGCAGCTTAGGGGGGGACTATACAGATACGCAGTATTTT. This encodes CASSLGGDYTDTQYF.

The count of this clonotype is one. The J gene is TRBJ1-5, the V gene TRBV4-1; unclear D gene. Per germline, CDR1 MGHRA and CDR2 YSYEKL. The CDR3 consists of 15 residues. The V gene lost 0 bases and the J gene lost 6 bases, with 12 bases spanning the gap. CDR3 sequence reads: CASSQEGSLIQPQHF. The CDR3 nucleotides are TGCGCCAGCAGCCAAGAGGGCAGCCTGATTCAGCCCCAGCATTTT.

CDR3 sequence: CASSLCWRGETQYF. CDR3 nucleotides: TGTGCCAGCAGCTTATGTTGGCGCGGGGAGACCCAGTACTTC. V gene TRBV7-3 combines with J gene TRBJ2-5, with a weak D call TRBD2 (5 bases). Germline CDR1 SGHTA, CDR2 FQGTGA. Between the trimmed V and J ends, which lost 2 bases and 5 bases, there was a span of 12 bases. This CDR3 has 14 amino acids.

The chain links TRBV2 to TRBJ1-1; D is unclear. V was pared by 6 bases and J by 4 bases, with 18 bases between. The germline V gene encodes CDR1 SNHLY and CDR2 FYNNEI. There are 15 residues in the CDR3. DNA of the CDR3: TGTGCCAGCAGCGGATTTCATGATGCCGCCACTGAAGCTTTCTTT. Amino acids: CASSGFHDAATEAFF.

J is TRBJ2-1 and V is TRBV20-1; perhaps TRBD1 as D (6 bases). The germline V gene encodes CDR1 DFQATT and CDR2 SNEGSKA (reference sequence). There are 12 residues in the CDR3. The CDR3 coding sequence is TGCAGCAGCCGGGACAATGACAATGAGCAGTTCTTC. It codes for CSSRDNDNEQFF.

The chain is built from TRBV4-3 and TRBJ1-5; 10 nucleotides agree with TRBD1. The CDR3 is 18 residues long. Per the germline V gene, CDR1 is LGHNA and CDR2 is YSLEER. V shed 0 bases, J shed 3 bases, and the junction held 8 bases outside the gene matches. The CDR3 region has the DNA TGCGCCAGCAGCCAAGAAGTTGCGGGGACAGGGGACAATCAGCCCCAGCATTTT. This gives the protein CASSQEVAGTGDNQPQHF.

In DNA form, the CDR3 reads TGTGCCAGCAGTCCCTGGACCGGGTCGCGGGGGTTCTCCACAGATACGCAGTATTTT. It encodes CASSPWTGSRGFSTDTQYF. V and J are TRBV27 and TRBJ2-3; 7 nucleotides agree with TRBD2. Germline V gene sequence: CDR1 MNHEY, CDR2 SMNVEV (reference sequence). The CDR3 consists of 19 residues. The V gene end was trimmed by 5 bases and the J gene end by 2 bases; junction bases not matched to a gene: 19.

This clonotype was detected a few times. The genes are TRBV7-3 and TRBJ2-3, with 9 bases matching TRBD2. The CDR3 runs 15 residues. Looked up from germline, CDR1 is SGHTA and CDR2 is FQGTGA. V shed 4 bases and J 6 bases; nucleotides not matched to a gene: 8. The DNA of the CDR3 is TGTGCCAGCAGCTCTCTAGCGGGGCTTATGGATACGCAGTATTTT. Protein: CASSSLAGLMDTQYF.

This clonotype was seen a handful of times. The V gene is TRBV7-6, the J gene TRBJ2-5; TRBD2 matches at 7 bases. Germline CDR1 reads SGHVS; CDR2 reads FNYEAQ. J gave up 4 bases and V 1 base, and 9 bases lay outside the gene matches. The CDR3 spans 16 residues. CDR3 DNA: TGTGCCAGCAGCTTAGGGGCTAGCGGATTGGTAGAGACCCAGTACTTC. It specifies CASSLGASGLVETQYF.

The chain combines TRBV4-1 with TRBJ1-5; no definite D call. Between the trimmed V and J ends, which lost 0 bases and 0 bases, there was a span of 6 bases. This CDR3 contains 15 residues. From germline, CDR1 is MGHRA and CDR2 YSYEKL. The CDR3 DNA is TGCGCCAGCAGCCAAGATTGGGATAGCAATCAGCCCCAGCATTTT. As protein: CASSQDWDSNQPQHF.